In this sample, the clone carrying this T cell receptor beta chain turned up a few times. A junction end diverges from the germline sequence, so it may reflect a read error. Together with a sample-barcoded 5' primer, a J-beta primer mix was included in a second PCR lasting about 6 to 11 cycles. From the 5' RACE reads, TCRdb called clonotypes with MiXCR, one entry per CDR3 protein. This sample has 1.5 million to 2 million distinct CDR3 sequences, with roughly 27% found just once. The CDR3 length is 15 residues. CDR1 SQVTM and CDR2 ANQGSEA come from the germline V gene. The data originate from a study of blood T cells in healthy people across ages. Every sample yielded at least 6.5 million isolated PBMCs.

This TCR derives from a woman between 25 and 40 years old in good health. Input material: blood. The chain combines TRBV29-1 with TRBJ2-3; D perhaps matches TRBD2 (5 bases). This CDR3 is CSVEGGSRGTDTQYF. The CDR3 DNA follows: TGCAGCGTCGAAGGAGGAAGTCGGGGCACAGATACGCAGTATTTT.